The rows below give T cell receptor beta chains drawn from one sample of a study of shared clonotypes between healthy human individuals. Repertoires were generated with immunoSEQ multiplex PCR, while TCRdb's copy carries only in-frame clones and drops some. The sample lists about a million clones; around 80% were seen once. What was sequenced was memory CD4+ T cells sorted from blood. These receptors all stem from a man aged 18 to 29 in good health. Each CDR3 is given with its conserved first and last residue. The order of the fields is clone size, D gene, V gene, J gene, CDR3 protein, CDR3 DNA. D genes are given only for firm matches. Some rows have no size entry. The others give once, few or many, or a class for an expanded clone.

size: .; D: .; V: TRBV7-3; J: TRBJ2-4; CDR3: CASRPTGTNENIQYF; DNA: TGTGCCAGCAGACCCACCGGGACCAACGAAAACATTCAGTACTTC
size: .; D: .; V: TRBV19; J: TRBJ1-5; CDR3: CASSSAWTVDNQPQHF; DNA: TGTGCCAGTAGTTCGGCTTGGACGGTCGATAATCAGCCCCAGCATTTT
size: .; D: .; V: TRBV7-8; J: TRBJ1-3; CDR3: CASSQSTGSGNTIYF; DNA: TGTGCCAGCAGCCAATCAACAGGTTCTGGAAACACCATATATTTT
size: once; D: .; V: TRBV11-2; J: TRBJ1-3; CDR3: CASSLEGKGSSGNTIYF; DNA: TGTGCCAGCAGCTTAGAGGGAAAGGGGTCCTCTGGAAACACCATATATTTT
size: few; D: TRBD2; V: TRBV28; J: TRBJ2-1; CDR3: CASTTSGLPSSYNEQFF; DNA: TGTGCCAGCACGACTAGCGGGCTGCCGAGCTCCTACAATGAGCAGTTCTTC
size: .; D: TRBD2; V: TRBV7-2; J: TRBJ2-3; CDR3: CASSLLRLAGGSTDTQYF; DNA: TGTGCCAGCAGCTTACTTCGACTAGCGGGGGGTAGCACAGATACGCAGTATTTT
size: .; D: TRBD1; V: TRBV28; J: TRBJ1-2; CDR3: CASSSGQAYYGYTF; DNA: TGTGCCAGCAGTTCAGGACAGGCTTACTATGGCTACACCTTC
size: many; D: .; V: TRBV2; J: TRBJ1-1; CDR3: CASSVPGFEVTEAFF; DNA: TGTGCCAGCAGTGTACCGGGATTCGAGGTCACTGAAGCTTTCTTT
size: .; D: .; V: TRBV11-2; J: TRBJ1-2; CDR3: CASSLDRGETAFF; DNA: TGTGCCAGCAGCTTAGATCGAGGGGAGACAGCCTTCTTC
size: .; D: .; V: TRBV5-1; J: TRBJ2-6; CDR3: CASSLAPVSSSGANVLTF; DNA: TGCGCCAGCAGCTTGGCTCCAGTCTCGAGCTCTGGGGCCAACGTCCTGACTTTC
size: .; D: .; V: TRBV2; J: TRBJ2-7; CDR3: CASSPGVNEQYF; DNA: TGTGCCAGCAGCCCGGGAGTCAACGAGCAGTACTTC
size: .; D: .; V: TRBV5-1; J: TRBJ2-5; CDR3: CASSLQGPGETQYF; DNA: TGCGCCAGCAGCTTGCAAGGGCCGGGGGAGACCCAGTACTTC
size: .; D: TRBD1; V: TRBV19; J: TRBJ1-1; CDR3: CASSKDRLNTEAFF; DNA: TGTGCCAGTAGTAAGGACAGGCTGAACACTGAAGCTTTCTTT
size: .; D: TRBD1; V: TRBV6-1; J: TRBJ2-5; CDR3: CASRDRDQGATQYF; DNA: TGTGCCAGCAGAGACAGGGATCAGGGTGCGACCCAGTACTTC
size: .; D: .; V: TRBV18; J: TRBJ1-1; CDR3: CATAGGRDTEAFF; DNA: TGTGCCACCGCCGGGGGGCGGGACACTGAAGCTTTCTTT
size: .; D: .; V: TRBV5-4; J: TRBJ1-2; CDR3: CASSWTSGAYGYTF; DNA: TGTGCCAGCAGCTGGACCTCCGGGGCCTATGGCTACACCTTC
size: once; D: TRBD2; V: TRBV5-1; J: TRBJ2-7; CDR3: CASSLAHGLAGSPSGEQYF; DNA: TGCGCCAGCAGCTTGGCACATGGACTAGCGGGTTCCCCATCAGGCGAGCAGTACTTC
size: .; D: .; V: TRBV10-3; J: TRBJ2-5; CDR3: CAIRGDGAGETQYF; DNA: TGTGCCATCAGAGGCGACGGGGCCGGCGAGACCCAGTACTTC
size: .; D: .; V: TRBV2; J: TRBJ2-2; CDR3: CASSLRLRELFF; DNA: TGTGCCAGCAGCTTAAGATTACGGGAGCTGTTTTTT
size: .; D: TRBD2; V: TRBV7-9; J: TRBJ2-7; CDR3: CASSLASGLAGYEQYF; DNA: TGTGCCAGCAGCTTAGCGTCTGGCCTAGCGGGTTACGAGCAGTACTTC
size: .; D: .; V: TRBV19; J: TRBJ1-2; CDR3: CASSIAPFGGYGYTF; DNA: TGTGCCAGTAGTATAGCCCCCTTCGGTGGCTATGGCTACACCTTC
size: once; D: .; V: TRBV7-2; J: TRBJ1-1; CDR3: CASSLARAEAFF; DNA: TGTGCCAGCAGCTTAGCGAGGGCTGAAGCTTTCTTT
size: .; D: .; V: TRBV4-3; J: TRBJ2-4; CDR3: CASSLQIFQGGGNIQYF; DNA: TGCGCCAGCAGCCTGCAAATATTTCAGGGGGGTGGAAACATTCAGTACTTC
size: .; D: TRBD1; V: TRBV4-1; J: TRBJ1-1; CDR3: CASSHAGGGNTEAFF; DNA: TGCGCCAGCAGCCACGCAGGGGGCGGGAACACTGAAGCTTTCTTT
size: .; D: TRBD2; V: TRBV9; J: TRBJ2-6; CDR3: CASSVRSLADPYISGANVLTF; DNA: TGTGCCAGCAGCGTCCGTTCTCTAGCGGATCCCTATATATCTGGGGCCAACGTCCTGACTTTC
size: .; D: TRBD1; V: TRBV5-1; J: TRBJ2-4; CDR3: CASSSPGQGENIQYF; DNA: TGCGCCAGCAGCTCGCCGGGACAGGGAGAAAACATTCAGTACTTC
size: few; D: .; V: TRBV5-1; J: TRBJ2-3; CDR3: CASTPGAGFTDTQYF; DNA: TGCGCCAGCACCCCAGGAGCAGGGTTCACAGATACGCAGTATTTT
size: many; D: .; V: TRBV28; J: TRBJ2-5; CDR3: CASSFVLGGETQYF; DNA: TGTGCCAGCAGTTTTGTGCTGGGTGGAGAGACCCAGTACTTC
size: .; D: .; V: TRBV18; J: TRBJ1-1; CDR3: CASSSPHSTEAFF; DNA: TGTGCCAGCTCATCGCCTCACAGCACTGAAGCTTTCTTT